A selection of T cell receptor beta chains follows, all from one sample in a study of blood T cells in healthy people across ages. TCRdb reprocessed the 5' RACE reads with MiXCR, giving one entry per CDR3 protein. The sample records around 520,000 distinct CDR3 sequences, about 25% being singletons. This sample was also put to use in a study of T cells of mothers and their children.

The sequenced sample consisted of blood. Every receptor here comes from a boy between 2 and 10 years old in good health. Both conserved end residues are part of each CDR3. The D gene is left open where the match is weak. Clone size is stated in some rows and not others, as once, few, many or a class when expanded.

size | length | J | V | D | DNA | CDR3
few | 13 | TRBJ2-7 | TRBV27 | - | TGTGCCAGCTCCGCCGGGGTCTCCTACGAGCAGTACTTC | CASSAGVSYEQYF
few | 15 | TRBJ1-4 | TRBV12-5 | TRBD1 | TGTGCTAGTGGCTCACAGGGGGCAATTAGGGAAAAACTGTTTTTT | CASGSQGAIREKLFF
- | 13 | TRBJ2-7 | TRBV3-1 | TRBD1 | TGTGCCAGCAGCCCTCCCGGACAGGGCGAGCAGTACTTC | CASSPPGQGEQYF
few | 14 | TRBJ2-2 | TRBV29-1 | TRBD1 | TGCAGCGCAGTGGACAGGGTGAACACCGGGGAGCTGTTTTTT | CSAVDRVNTGELFF
- | 17 | TRBJ2-1 | TRBV14 | TRBD2 | TGTGCCAGCAGCCAAGAGTGGGAGAAGCGGGGGTTTAATGAGCAGTTCTTC | CASSQEWEKRGFNEQFF
- | 15 | TRBJ1-1 | TRBV4-1 | TRBD1 | TGCGCCAGCAGCCGGGCACAGGGGGCAGGGACTGAAGCTTTCTTT | CASSRAQGAGTEAFF
- | 14 | TRBJ2-1 | TRBV5-1 | - | TGCGCCAGCAGCCCGGGGGTCCCTAACAATGAGCAGTTCTTC | CASSPGVPNNEQFF
- | 14 | TRBJ2-7 | TRBV6-5 | - | TGTGCCAGCAGTTTCCGAAGGGCGGCCTACGAGCAGTACTTC | CASSFRRAAYEQYF
few | 14 | TRBJ2-1 | TRBV12-3/TRBV12-4 | - | TGTGCCAGCGTAGACTACTATAACTACAATGAGCAGTTCTTC | CASVDYYNYNEQFF
- | 15 | TRBJ1-1 | TRBV7-9 | - | TGTGCCAGCAGCCCAGGGGTATCCCGGGACACTGAAGCTTTCTTT | CASSPGVSRDTEAFF
- | 15 | TRBJ2-5 | TRBV7-6 | - | TGTGCCAGCAGCCACTACCCGAGCGGCCAAGAGACCCAGTACTTC | CASSHYPSGQETQYF
once | 15 | TRBJ1-3 | TRBV12-3/TRBV12-4 | - | TGTGCCAGCAGTTACTCGAGTAGATCCGGAAACACCATATATTTT | CASSYSSRSGNTIYF
- | 15 | TRBJ2-5 | TRBV5-1 | - | TGCGCCAGCAGCTTGGACGCAGGTTTCCAAGAGACCCAGTACTTC | CASSLDAGFQETQYF
- | 14 | TRBJ2-3 | TRBV20-1 | - | TGCAGTGCGCATCCAGGGGTTAGCACAGATACGCAGTATTTT | CSAHPGVSTDTQYF
many | 16 | TRBJ1-2 | TRBV7-2 | TRBD1 | TGTGCCAGCAGCTTAGGAGGGACAGCTACTAACTATGGCTACACCTTC | CASSLGGTATNYGYTF
few | 13 | TRBJ2-1 | TRBV2 | - | TGTGCCAGCAGCTTTGACGGCATGGGTGAGCAGTTCTTC | CASSFDGMGEQFF
- | 17 | TRBJ2-6 | TRBV12-3/TRBV12-4 | - | TGTGCCAGCAGTTTCATTCATCTTGGCTCTGGGGCCAACGTCCTGACTTTC | CASSFIHLGSGANVLTF
- | 16 | TRBJ2-1 | TRBV7-2 | TRBD2 | TGTGCCAGCAGCTTAGTCAGCACTAGCGGATACAATGAGCAGTTCTTC | CASSLVSTSGYNEQFF
- | 14 | TRBJ1-2 | TRBV12-3/TRBV12-4 | TRBD1 | TGTGCCAGCAGTGGGGACAGGACCCGCTATGGCTACACCTTC | CASSGDRTRYGYTF
once | 16 | TRBJ2-7 | TRBV14 | - | TGTGCCAGCAGCCAGGGACTTTTGGTAGGATCCTACGAGCAGTACTTC | CASSQGLLVGSYEQYF
few | 11 | TRBJ2-4 | TRBV24-1 | - | TGTGCCACCAGTGATTTGGACAGTCAGTACTTC | CATSDLDSQYF
- | 13 | TRBJ1-1 | TRBV20-1 | TRBD1 | TGCAGCACCCTGGGGACAGGGGAGACTGAAGCTTTCTTT | CSTLGTGETEAFF
- | 14 | TRBJ2-3 | TRBV11-2 | - | TGTGCCAGCAGCCCGGCCCTTAGCACAGATACACAGTATTTT | CASSPALSTDTQYF
few | 17 | TRBJ2-7 | TRBV4-2 | TRBD1 | TGTGCCAGCAGCCAAGACAACAGGGGGCGATATCCCCTCGAGCAGTACTTC | CASSQDNRGRYPLEQYF